What follows are 11 T cell receptor beta chains derived from one specimen sequenced in a study of blood T cell repertoires in COVID-19. Sequenced by immunoSEQ multiplex PCR; TCRdb stores in-frame clones only, minus some. The profile shows 330,000 or so clones, approximately 86% of them singletons. The sample taken for sequencing was peripheral blood. The receptor set was obtained from a man aged 25-40 years with COVID-19, enrolled during active disease.

This rearrangement joins TRBV5-1 to TRBJ2-3; a weak D match, TRBD2 (6 bases). V lost 5 bases, J lost 1 base, and 14 bases lay in between. Germline-derived CDR1 and CDR2 are SGHRS and YFSETQ. This CDR3 has 15 amino acids. The CDR3 is CASSSEGFRTDTQYF. The CDR3, as DNA: TGCGCCAGCAGTTCGGAGGGCTTCCGCACAGATACGCAGTATTTT.

The chain links TRBV7-8 to TRBJ2-7; the match to TRBD1 covers 10 bases. The CDR3 is 17 residues long. The germline CDR1 and CDR2 sequences are SGHVS and FQNEAQ. The junction had 12 bases not matched to a gene; V was cut back by 5 bases and J by 2 bases. The CDR3 DNA is TGTGCCAGCAGCCAATTCCTCCGGGACAGGGGAACCTACGAGCAGTACTTC. Protein sequence: CASSQFLRDRGTYEQYF.

This clone was recorded only once. J is TRBJ1-6 and V is TRBV6-6, with D hard to call. Germline CDR1 is MNHNY and CDR2 is SVGAGI (reference sequence). Trimming took off 5 bases at V and 0 bases at J, with 17 bases between the two ends. There are 18 residues in the CDR3. The CDR3 region has the DNA TGTGCCAGCAGTCGGCCCCCGGGAGGTGCCTCCTATAATTCACCCCTCCACTTT. It codes for CASSRPPGGASYNSPLHF.

The CDR3 region has the DNA TGTGCCAGCAGTTTACAGGGGGCTTCCTACAATGAGCAGTTCTTC. This sequence encodes CASSLQGASYNEQFF. This chain uses TRBV6-5 with TRBJ2-1, with 9 bases fitting TRBD1. The CDR3 has 15 residues. Germline V gene sequence: CDR1 MNHEY, CDR2 SVGAGI. The V gene end was trimmed by 4 bases and the J gene end by 1 base; junction bases not matched to a gene: 2.

The rearrangement joins TRBV30 to TRBJ2-1; D is possibly TRBD1 (5 bases). Trimming left V 2 bases short and J 6 bases short, with 11 bases between. The CDR3 consists of 13 residues. Germline V gene sequence: CDR1 GTSNPN, CDR2 SVGIG (reference sequence). The CDR3 region has the DNA TGTGCCTGGAGTCCCGACAGTCCCAATGAGCAGTTCTTC. Protein: CAWSPDSPNEQFF.

The gene calls are TRBV20-1 and TRBJ2-7, with a tentative D call TRBD2 (5 bases). The CDR3 has 11 residues. CDR1 DFQATT and CDR2 SNEGSKA come from the germline V gene (reference sequence). V shed 4 bases and J shed 6 bases, with 10 bases lying between them. The CDR3 region is CSAMSGFEQYF. The CDR3 DNA is TGCAGTGCTATGTCGGGGTTCGAGCAGTACTTC.

This clone was seen once. The chain links TRBV7-3 to TRBJ2-1; 10 nucleotides align to TRBD1. The CDR3 length is 15 residues. Germline CDR1 is SGHTA and CDR2 is FQGTGA. Unmatched junction bases numbered 4, after V lost 2 bases and J lost 6 bases. The CDR3 reads CASSLGQGVINEQFF. CDR3 sequence (DNA): TGTGCCAGCAGCTTAGGACAGGGGGTCATCAATGAGCAGTTCTTC.

Of note for this clone: Its ends do not fully match the called genes, so a read error is possible. This CDR3 is CASSLTSGAETQYF. Here the CDR3 DNA reads TGTGCCAGCAGCCTAACTAGCGGGGCTGAGACCCAGTACTTC. The rearrangement links TRBV7-3 to TRBJ2-5; 10 bases match TRBD2. The CDR3 consists of 14 residues. CDR1 SGHTA and CDR2 FQGTGA come from the germline V gene.

The chain carries TRBV7-6 and TRBJ2-1, with 8 bases aligning to TRBD2. The germline gives CDR1 SGHVS, CDR2 FNYEAQ. Trimming cost V 5 bases and J 8 bases; bases outside gene matches: 11. The CDR3 sequence is 15 residues long. DNA of the CDR3: TGTGCCAGCAGCCCTTCCGGGACTAGTATGCATGAGCAGTTCTTC. Encoded protein: CASSPSGTSMHEQFF.

J is TRBJ1-4 and V is TRBV7-2; weak D call: TRBD1 (5 bases). This CDR3 contains 15 residues. The germline V gene has CDR1 SGHTA and CDR2 FQGNSA. The V and J ends lost 0 bases and 4 bases respectively, with 9 bases between them. The CDR3 is CASSLAGQGNEKLFF. As DNA, the CDR3 is TGTGCCAGCAGCTTAGCGGGGCAGGGTAATGAAAAACTGTTTTTT.

Of note for this clone: Mismatch with germline at one junction end may stem from a read error. V is TRBV6-5 and J is TRBJ2-5, with D perhaps TRBD2 (6 bases). This CDR3 contains 14 residues. CDR1 is MNHEY and CDR2 is SVGAGI in the germline V gene. CDR3 amino acids: CASSMGLTQEIQYF. The CDR3 nucleotides read TGTGCCAGCAGTATGGGACTGACACAAGAGATCCAGTACTTC.